This TCR beta chain was sequenced for a study of cytotoxic CD8 clonotypes in ibrutinib-treated CLL. The germline V gene encodes CDR1 MNHEY and CDR2 SMNVEV (reference sequence). This CDR3 contains 14 residues. V lost 0 bases to trimming and J lost 0 bases, with 4 bases between them. The data were produced by immunoSEQ multiplex PCR, yet TCRdb's version contains in-frame clones alone and is incomplete. The table records about 92,000 clones, roughly 80% of them present only once. The rearrangement joins TRBV27 to TRBJ2-3; D not resolved. The input for sequencing was PBMCs, taken after 24 months of ibrutinib treatment. The sequence came from a human donor with chronic lymphocytic leukemia. The CDR3 DNA is TGTGCCAGCAGTTTATCGCTTAGCACAGATACGCAGTATTTT. Translation gives CASSLSLSTDTQYF.